These 14 T cell receptor beta chains originate from one sample sequenced in a study of T cells in Graves' hyperthyroidism and ophthalmopathy. RNA transcripts gave rise to amplified TCR beta CDR3 regions. The TCR CDR3 was amplified in a first-round RT-PCR using the HTBI primer set. Each CDR3 protein is one row after TCRdb ran MiXCR on the multiplex PCR reads. The repertoire holds around 290,000 distinct CDR3 sequences, with roughly 15% as singletons. The sequenced sample was blood. These receptors came from a woman between 40 and 55 years old with Graves' hyperthyroidism.

This clonotype was observed at least ten times. The chain employs TRBV6-1 and TRBJ2-1, with a possible D match to TRBD1 (7 bases). V shed 0 bases and J shed 8 bases, with 17 bases lying between them. Germline loops: CDR1 MNHNS, CDR2 SASEGT. This CDR3 is 16 amino acids long. CDR3 sequence (DNA): TGTGCCAGCAGTGAAGCGACCGCAGGGGGGCCCTATGAGCAGTTCTTC. Residues: CASSEATAGGPYEQFF.

This clonotype showed up many times. This chain connects TRBV19 to TRBJ1-6; tentative D call: TRBD1 (6 bases). The CDR3 totals 15 residues. Trimming removed 5 bases at V and 7 bases at J, with 15 bases between. In germline, CDR1 is LNHDA, CDR2 SQIVND (reference sequence). The CDR3 spells CASSLGHQGNSPLHF. The CDR3, as DNA: TGTGCCAGTAGTTTGGGACACCAAGGGAATTCACCCCTCCACTTT.

This clonotype turned up a few times. It may be a read error: a sequence one base away is much more abundant. The chain links TRBV18 to TRBJ2-5, with 7 bases aligning to TRBD2. The germline V gene encodes CDR1 KGHSH and CDR2 LQKENI. The CDR3 has 13 amino acids. The CDR3 protein is CASSQTSLETQHF. CDR3 sequence (DNA): TGTGCCAGCTCACAGACTAGCCTAGAGACCCAGCACTTC.

In the case of this clonotype: One junction end does not reproduce the germline sequence, and a read error may be involved. The CDR3 nucleotides are TGTGCCAGCAGTCCCTTCAGGGGGCGCCAAGGGACCCAGTACTTC. It codes for CASSPFRGRQGTQYF. The chain is built from TRBV7-9 and TRBJ2-5; 8 bases fit TRBD1. The CDR3 contains 15 residues. Germline CDR1 is SEHNR and CDR2 is FQNEAQ (reference sequence). The full variable domain, completed using reference TRBV7-9 and TRBJ2-5, is DTGVSQNPRHKITKRGQNVTFRCDPISEHNRLYWYRQTLGQGPEFLTYFQNEAQLEKSRLLSDRFSAERPKGSFSTLEIQRTEQGDSAMYLCASSPFRGRQGTQYFGPGTRLLVL.

This clonotype has ten or more counts. The chain combines TRBV27 with TRBJ1-4, with D perhaps matching TRBD1 (6 bases). Germline V gene sequence: CDR1 MNHEY, CDR2 SMNVEV (reference sequence). This CDR3 region has 14 residues. The V end lost 4 bases, the J end lost 8 bases, and 14 bases lay between the germline ends. The CDR3 bases are TGTGCCAGCAGTTCGGGCAGGGGAGGGGAAAAACTGTTTTTT. Amino acids: CASSSGRGGEKLFF. Full variable domain (rest looked up from reference TRBV27 and TRBJ1-4): EAQVTQNPRYLITVTGKKLTVTCSQNMNHEYMSWYRQDPGLGLRQIYYSMNVEVTDKGDVPEGYKVSRKEKRNFPLILESPSPNQTSLYFCASSSGRGGEKLFFGSGTQLSVL.

On this clonotype itself: A read error may account for a junction end that differs from germline. V gene TRBV24-1 combines with J gene TRBJ2-5; D is possibly TRBD1 (6 bases). The CDR3 totals 16 residues. Germline assignment: CDR1 KGHDR and CDR2 SFDVKD. This chain's CDR3 is CTTSDPVTGSQETQYF. The CDR3 DNA follows: TGTACCACCAGTGATCCGGTTACAGGGAGCCAAGAGACCCAGTACTTC.

The chain carries TRBV28 and TRBJ2-5; D could derive from TRBD1 or TRBD2 (5 bases each). V was pared by 6 bases and J by 5 bases, with 19 bases between. Germline V gene data show CDR1 as MDHEN and CDR2 as SYDVKM. CDR3 size: 15 residues. This chain's CDR3 is CASSVTGEGGETQYF. The CDR3 DNA is TGTGCCAGCAGCGTAACAGGCGAGGGCGGGGAGACCCAGTACTTC.

V usage is TRBV29-1 and J usage is TRBJ2-1; 7 bases match TRBD2. Germline loops: CDR1 SQVTM, CDR2 ANQGSEA. The CDR3 is made up of 16 amino acids. The J segment lost 9 bases and the V segment lost 5 bases, leaving 19 bases of the junction unmatched. The CDR3, as DNA: TGCAGCGTTCCGGGCACCGGGAGGCGTGTCAAGGTTGAGCAGTTCTTC. It yields the protein CSVPGTGRRVKVEQFF.

The sample holds a few counts of this clonotype. The rearrangement uses TRBV7-9 and TRBJ2-5; 13 bases align to TRBD2. The CDR3 contains 17 residues. The germline V gene encodes CDR1 SEHNR and CDR2 FQNEAQ (reference sequence). The V gene end was trimmed by 1 base and the J gene end by 5 bases; junction bases not matched to a gene: 7. In nucleotides, the CDR3 is TGTGCCAGCAGCTTAGGGACTAGCGGGGGATCTGTGGAGACCCAGTACTTC. Its protein product is CASSLGTSGGSVETQYF.

The chain employs TRBV27 and TRBJ2-2, with D unclear. Trimming took off 2 bases at V and 0 bases at J, with 7 bases between the two ends. The CDR3 spans 15 residues. Germline V CDR1 and CDR2: MNHEY, SMNVEV (reference sequence). For the CDR3, the DNA is TGTGCCAGCAGTTTAGTAGGAACGAACACCGGGGAGCTGTTTTTT. Translation: CASSLVGTNTGELFF.

The gene calls are TRBV4-1 and TRBJ2-3; D unresolved. The V gene lost 2 bases and the J gene lost 1 base, with 7 bases spanning the gap. Germline V gene sequence: CDR1 MGHRA, CDR2 YSYEKL. The CDR3 covers 14 residues. This CDR3 reads CASSQPFRTDTQYF. The CDR3 DNA sequence: TGCGCCAGCAGCCAACCCTTCCGCACAGATACGCAGTATTTT.

This clonotype was counted many times. The CDR3 region has the DNA TGTGCCAGCAGTTTCGGGGGCACGGGCACAGATACGCAGTATTTT. As protein: CASSFGGTGTDTQYF. V usage is TRBV12-3 or TRBV12-4 and J usage is TRBJ2-3; TRBD1 or TRBD2 may be the D gene (6 bases each). The V end lost 3 bases, the J end lost 1 base, and 11 bases lay between the germline ends. This CDR3 contains 15 residues.

This clonotype showed up just once. At one of its ends the junction is not consistent with the germline gene, which may arise from a read error. The gene calls are TRBV9 and TRBJ2-5, with a weak D call TRBD1 (6 bases). The length of the CDR3 is 13 residues. The germline gives CDR1 SGDLS, CDR2 YYNGEE. CDR3 in amino acids: CAGSGRTEETQYF. The CDR3 bases are TGTGCCGGCAGCGGACGGACAGAAGAGACCCAGTACTTC.

This clonotype appeared a few times. V gene TRBV5-1 combines with J gene TRBJ1-6; possible D gene TRBD1, 6 bases. This CDR3 comprises 16 residues. Trimming pared 0 bases from V and 9 bases from J, leaving 16 bases between. In germline, CDR1 is SGHRS, CDR2 YFSETQ. DNA of the CDR3: TGCGCCAGCAGCTTGGATCGGGGGGCGATTGTTTCACCCCTCCACTTT. The encoded protein is CASSLDRGAIVSPLHF.